Presented here are 27 T cell receptor beta chains from one specimen sequenced in a study of blood T cell repertoires in COVID-19. Method: immunoSEQ multiplex PCR; TCRdb's copy keeps in-frame clones and lacks some. This table has 70,000 to 95,000 clones, 75% to 90% appearing once. The sample was peripheral blood. These receptors were collected from a woman aged 40 to 55 with active or convalescent COVID-19.

The chain employs TRBV6-2 or TRBV6-3 and TRBJ2-3; maybe TRBD1 (6 bases). With 2 bases removed from V and 1 base from J, the gap between germline ends came to 13 bases. Germline-derived CDR1 and CDR2 are MNHEY and SVGEGT. The CDR3 loop spans 16 amino acids. This chain's CDR3 is CASSYPQGQGTDTQYF. CDR3 in DNA: TGTGCCAGCAGTTACCCTCAGGGACAAGGCACAGATACGCAGTATTTT.

Comment on this clone: The same CDR3 also results from other DNA sequences found in this sample. This chain joins TRBV11-2 and TRBJ2-7; TRBD1 agrees at 7 bases. J was trimmed by 3 bases and V by 1 base; bases with no gene match: 0. CDR1 is SGHAT and CDR2 is FQNNGV in the germline V gene. This CDR3 contains 13 residues. CDR3 coding DNA: TGTGCCAGCAGCTTAGGGACAGGCTACGAGCAGTACTTC. Translating it yields CASSLGTGYEQYF.

The chain couples TRBV6-2 or TRBV6-3 to TRBJ1-5, with D possibly TRBD1 on 5 matching bases. This CDR3 is 14 amino acids long. Germline V gives CDR1 MNHEY, CDR2 SVGEGT. Between the trimmed V and J ends, which lost 6 bases and 3 bases, there was a span of 12 bases. CDR3 in amino acids: CASSRAGPNQPQHF. The CDR3 bases are TGTGCCAGCAGCCGGGCAGGGCCCAATCAGCCCCAGCATTTT.

The gene calls are TRBV25-1 and TRBJ2-5, with 7 bases that match TRBD2. This CDR3 has 14 residues. CDR1 and CDR2 (germline): MGHDK, SYGVNS. V shed 4 bases, J shed 4 bases, and the junction held 6 bases outside the gene matches. This chain's CDR3 is CASSASGIVETQYF. In DNA form, the CDR3 reads TGTGCCAGCAGTGCTAGCGGAATAGTAGAGACCCAGTACTTC.

The V and J genes are TRBV5-1 and TRBJ2-5; 8 nucleotides line up with TRBD1. This CDR3 comprises 15 residues. Trimming took 0 bases from V and 1 from J; bases not matched to a gene: 2. The germline gives CDR1 SGHRS, CDR2 YFSETQ. CDR3 in amino acids: CASSLGDRRQETQYF. Written as DNA, the CDR3 is TGCGCCAGCAGCTTGGGGGACAGGCGCCAAGAGACCCAGTACTTC.

The chain joins TRBV6-6 to TRBJ1-2; TRBD1 agrees at 7 bases. After removal of 5 bases from V and 4 bases from J, the junction contained 10 bases not matched to a gene. This CDR3 has 15 amino acids. CDR1 and CDR2 from the germline V gene are MNHNY and SVGAGI (reference sequence). CDR3 bases: TGTGCCAGCAGTCTTCGACAGGGAGCGACCTATGGCTACACCTTC. Protein sequence: CASSLRQGATYGYTF.

This chain joins TRBV7-2 and TRBJ1-1; a weak D match, TRBD1 (5 bases). CDR1 is SGHTA and CDR2 is FQGNSA in the germline V gene. Trimming left V 2 bases short and J 6 bases short, with 16 bases between. The CDR3 totals 15 residues. The CDR3 nucleotides are TGTGCCAGCAGCTTAAATTCGGCGGGGGGAGCTGAAGCTTTCTTT. It encodes CASSLNSAGGAEAFF.

The chain employs TRBV14 and TRBJ1-1; D is uncertain. Germline V gives CDR1 SGHDN, CDR2 FVKESK. CDR3 length: 14 residues. Trimming took off 4 bases at V and 5 bases at J, with 14 bases between the two ends. The CDR3 bases are TGTGCCAGCAGCCTGACTAGGGTTAGGACTGAAGCTTTCTTT. Translating it yields CASSLTRVRTEAFF.

This clone was observed a few times. The gene calls are TRBV7-9 and TRBJ1-2; D gene uncertain. V shed 3 bases and J shed 1 base, with 12 bases lying between them. CDR3 size: 15 residues. Germline-derived CDR1 and CDR2 are SEHNR and FQNEAQ (reference sequence). This CDR3 reads CASSFLQILNYGYTF. The DNA of the CDR3 is TGTGCCAGCAGCTTTCTACAGATCCTTAACTATGGCTACACCTTC.

The V call is TRBV6-4, the J call TRBJ1-2; D is undetermined. Trimming pared 3 bases from V and 4 bases from J, leaving 12 bases between. The CDR3 covers 14 residues. Germline CDR1 reads MRHNA; CDR2 reads SNTAGT. CDR3 in amino acids: CASSEEGPGYGYTF. The CDR3 nucleotides read TGTGCCAGCAGTGAAGAAGGTCCGGGCTATGGCTACACCTTC.

V usage is TRBV28 and J usage is TRBJ1-4; 8 bases line up with TRBD1. V lost 5 bases to trimming and J lost 11 bases; unmatched junction nucleotides: 16. Germline CDR1 is MDHEN and CDR2 is SYDVKM. This CDR3 spans 16 amino acids. The CDR3 DNA follows: TGTGCCAGCAGTGGACGGACAGGGCCGATTACAATTAAACTGTTTTTT. It specifies CASSGRTGPITIKLFF.

This clone came up once. The CDR3: CASSLESQNSPLHF. The CDR3 nucleotides read TGCGCCAGCAGCTTGGAAAGCCAAAATTCACCCCTCCACTTT. V is TRBV5-1 and J is TRBJ1-6; no definite D call. V lost 0 bases and J lost 7, with 8 bases in between. The CDR3 extends over 14 amino acids. The germline V gene encodes CDR1 SGHRS and CDR2 YFSETQ.

A note on this clone: At one of its ends the junction is not consistent with the germline gene, which may arise from a read error. The chain has TRBV5-1 and TRBJ2-2; 13 bases agree with TRBD2. Germline V gene sequence: CDR1 SGHRS, CDR2 YFSETQ. This CDR3 is 18 amino acids long. CDR3 loop: CASSWWGGLAGSDRGAVF. CDR3 sequence (DNA): TGCGCCAGCAGCTGGTGGGGGGGACTAGCGGGATCCGACCGGGGAGCTGTTTTT.

The chain couples TRBV5-1 to TRBJ1-2, with D possibly matching TRBD1 (5 bases). This CDR3 has 14 amino acids. V was cut by 6 bases and J by 7 bases, with 19 bases left in between. Per the germline V gene, CDR1 is SGHRS and CDR2 is YFSETQ. CDR3 region: CASTYDGGDGGYTF. DNA of the CDR3: TGCGCCAGCACCTATGACGGAGGGGATGGTGGCTACACCTTC.

This clone turned up a few times. V is TRBV2 and J is TRBJ1-2, with 8 bases fitting TRBD1. The CDR3 consists of 17 residues. The junction had 15 bases not matched to a gene; V was cut back by 4 bases and J by 5 bases. Germline V CDR1 and CDR2: SNHLY, FYNNEI. CDR3 loop: CASSVQGGLFGRYGYTF. CDR3 nucleotides: TGTGCCAGCAGTGTACAGGGGGGCCTCTTCGGGAGGTATGGCTACACCTTC.

The CDR3 DNA reads as TGTGCCAGCTCGACTGGGACAGGGGGCAGAGTTGCTTTCTTT. It is translated as CASSTGTGGRVAFF. The V call is TRBV18, the J call TRBJ1-1, with TRBD1 matching over 12 bases. V lost 6 bases to trimming and J lost 11 bases; unmatched junction nucleotides: 10. The length of the CDR3 is 14 residues. The germline gives CDR1 KGHSH, CDR2 LQKENI.

This clone has more than one count but fewer than ten. This chain connects TRBV6-4 to TRBJ1-5; D is possibly TRBD1 (6 bases). Trimming cost V 0 bases and J 7 bases, with 13 bases left between them. The CDR3 is 15 amino acids. Germline V gene lookup returns CDR1 MRHNA and CDR2 SNTAGT. The CDR3 coding sequence is TGTGCCAGCAGTGACTCGAACCAGGGGTGGCAGCCCCAGCATTTT. This encodes CASSDSNQGWQPQHF.

In its sample, this clone was seen once. The rearrangement joins TRBV19 to TRBJ2-2, with 10 positions matching TRBD1. This CDR3 is built from 18 residues. V lost 10 bases and J lost 3; bases outside the gene matches: 17. Germline CDR1 reads LNHDA; CDR2 reads SQIVND (reference sequence). CDR3 bases: TGTGCCACCCGGACAGGGGGGAAAGGAACCCCCCACACCGGGGAGCTGTTTTTT. Protein sequence: CATRTGGKGTPHTGELFF.

The rearrangement links TRBV7-2 to TRBJ2-2, with D perhaps TRBD1 (5 bases). CDR3 size: 14 residues. The germline gives CDR1 SGHTA, CDR2 FQGNSA. V was clipped by 1 base and J by 4 bases, with 7 bases between them. CDR3 region: CASSLGTFTGELFF. The CDR3 coding sequence is TGTGCCAGCAGCTTAGGGACATTCACCGGGGAGCTGTTTTTT.

The CDR3 DNA is TGTGCCACCGGACTAGCGGGAGCTTCCAGGAAAGAGACCCAGTACTTC. This translates into CATGLAGASRKETQYF. This rearrangement joins TRBV5-4 to TRBJ2-5; 13 bases fit TRBD2. This CDR3 spans 16 amino acids. Trimming at V came to 9 bases and at J to 3 bases, leaving 11 bases not matched to a gene. From germline, CDR1 is SGHNT and CDR2 YYREEE (reference sequence).

V is TRBV5-1 and J is TRBJ2-1; TRBD1 matches 7 bases. The CDR3 runs to 17 residues. J gave up 2 bases and V 2 bases, and 10 bases lay outside the gene matches. Germline loops: CDR1 SGHRS, CDR2 YFSETQ. CDR3 in DNA: TGCGCCAGCAGCTTTGGCCCCACAGGGGCGCCCTACAATGAGCAGTTCTTC. Translating gives CASSFGPTGAPYNEQFF.

The rearrangement uses TRBV13 and TRBJ2-5; weak D call: TRBD1 (6 bases). The CDR3 sequence is 18 residues long. Germline loops: CDR1 PRHDT, CDR2 FYEKMQ (reference sequence). Trimming took off 4 bases at V and 1 base at J, with 22 bases between the two ends. The CDR3 here is CASSSSKPPRQAQETQYF. The CDR3 DNA is TGTGCCAGCAGCTCCAGTAAGCCGCCCCGACAGGCCCAAGAGACCCAGTACTTC.

The CDR3 nucleotides are TGTGCCAGCAGTGAGGGGCTGACTAGCGACTCCTACGAGCAGTACTTC. Translation: CASSEGLTSDSYEQYF. The J gene is TRBJ2-7, the V gene TRBV2; TRBD2 matches at 8 bases. This CDR3 region has 16 residues. Germline V gene data show CDR1 as SNHLY and CDR2 as FYNNEI. The V and J ends lost 3 bases and 0 bases, in that order; junction bases with no gene match: 7. Complete variable domain (other parts from reference TRBV2 and TRBJ2-7): EPEVTQTPSHQVTQMGQEVILRCVPISNHLYFYWYRQILGQKVEFLVSFYNNEISEKSEIFDDQFSVERPDGSNFTLKIRSTKLEDSAMYFCASSEGLTSDSYEQYFGPGTRLTVT.

The gene calls are TRBV6-2 or TRBV6-3 and TRBJ2-2; maybe TRBD1 (5 bases). The CDR3 spans 14 residues. The V and J ends lost 6 bases and 1 base respectively, with 9 bases between them. CDR1 is MNHEY and CDR2 is SVGEGT in the germline V gene. CDR3 region: CASSPQGNTGELFF. The CDR3 nucleotides read TGTGCCAGCAGCCCCCAGGGGAACACCGGGGAGCTGTTTTTT.

V and J are TRBV3-1 (or the pseudogene TRBV3-2) and TRBJ1-1, with D maybe TRBD1 (6 bases). Germline CDR1 LGHDT, CDR2 YNNKEL (reference sequence). V was clipped by 0 bases and J by 7 bases, with 9 bases between them. The CDR3 length is 13 residues. The CDR3 reads CASSQETGFEAFF. In nucleotides, the CDR3 is TGTGCCAGCAGCCAAGAGACAGGCTTTGAAGCTTTCTTT.

The V and J genes are TRBV4-2 and TRBJ2-2; 7 nucleotides agree with TRBD2. Trimming at V came to 1 base and at J to 4 bases, leaving 3 bases not matched to a gene. The length of the CDR3 is 15 residues. The germline V gene encodes CDR1 LGHNA and CDR2 YNFKEQ. CDR3 region: CASSQVGGFTGELFF. The CDR3 DNA reads as TGTGCCAGCAGCCAAGTGGGGGGGTTCACCGGGGAGCTGTTTTTT.

The rearrangement joins TRBV4-1 to TRBJ1-1, with D uncertain. Germline CDR1 MGHRA, CDR2 YSYEKL. With 0 bases removed from V and 1 base from J, the gap between germline ends came to 9 bases. The CDR3 has 15 amino acids. CDR3 coding DNA: TGCGCCAGCAGCCAAGACAGTCTGGCGAACACTGAAGCTTTCTTT. Encoded protein: CASSQDSLANTEAFF.